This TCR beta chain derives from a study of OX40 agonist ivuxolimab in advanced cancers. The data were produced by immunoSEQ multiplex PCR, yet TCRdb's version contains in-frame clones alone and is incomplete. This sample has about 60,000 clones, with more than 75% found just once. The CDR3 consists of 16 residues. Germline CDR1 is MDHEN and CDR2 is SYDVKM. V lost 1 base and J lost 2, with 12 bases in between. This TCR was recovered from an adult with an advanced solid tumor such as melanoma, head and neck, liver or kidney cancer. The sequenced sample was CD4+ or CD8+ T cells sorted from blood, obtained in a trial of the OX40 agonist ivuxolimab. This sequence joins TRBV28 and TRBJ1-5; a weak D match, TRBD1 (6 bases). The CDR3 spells CASSLSAGVRNQPQHF. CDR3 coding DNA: TGTGCCAGCAGTTTATCCGCAGGGGTACGCAATCAGCCCCAGCATTTT.